These T cell receptor beta chains were read from a single sample in a study of tumor-infiltrating lymphocytes in oesophageal squamous cell carcinoma. TCRdb used MiXCR to reprocess the PCR reads, holding one entry per CDR3 protein. The sample contains about 14,000 distinct CDR3 sequences, approximately 45% of which appear only once. Material: blood. The receptor set was obtained from a male donor with esophageal squamous cell carcinoma. Each CDR3 is given with its conserved first and last residue. Fields, in order: D gene, V gene, CDR3 length, clone size, J gene, CDR3 DNA, CDR3 protein. D genes are given only for firm matches. Some rows have no size entry. The others give once, few or many, or a class for an expanded clone.

D: TRBD2; V: TRBV5-3; length: 16; size: .; J: TRBJ2-3; DNA: TGTGCCAGCAGCTACCCACTAGCGGGAGCGGGAGATACGCAGTATTTT; CDR3: CASSYPLAGAGDTQYF
D: .; V: TRBV24-1; length: 14; size: once; J: TRBJ1-1; DNA: TGTGCCACCAGTGATCCATCCAGGGGCGCTGAAGCTTTCTTT; CDR3: CATSDPSRGAEAFF
D: TRBD2; V: TRBV7-2; length: 15; size: .; J: TRBJ2-7; DNA: TGTGCCAGCATTATGGGGACTAGCGGGGTCGGGGAGCTGTACTTC; CDR3: CASIMGTSGVGELYF
D: TRBD1; V: TRBV5-1; length: 14; size: .; J: TRBJ1-2; DNA: TGCGCCAGCAGCTTACAGGGGCACCACTATGGCTACACCTTC; CDR3: CASSLQGHHYGYTF
D: .; V: TRBV12-3/TRBV12-4; length: 13; size: .; J: TRBJ2-7; DNA: TGTGCCAGCAGCGTGACAGCATCCTACGAGCAGTACTTC; CDR3: CASSVTASYEQYF
D: .; V: TRBV27; length: 12; size: .; J: TRBJ2-7; DNA: TGTGCCAGCAGTTCCCACACCTACGAGCAGTACTTC; CDR3: CASSSHTYEQYF
D: .; V: TRBV12-3/TRBV12-4; length: 16; size: medium-sized; J: TRBJ2-4; DNA: TGTGCCAGCAGTTTTCGCGGAACACTAGCCAAAAACATTCAGTACTTC; CDR3: CASSFRGTLAKNIQYF
D: TRBD2; V: TRBV7-6; length: 15; size: .; J: TRBJ2-3; DNA: TGTGCCAGCAGCCAGGGACTAGTCAGCACAGATACGCAGTATTTT; CDR3: CASSQGLVSTDTQYF
D: .; V: TRBV7-3; length: 13; size: .; J: TRBJ2-1; DNA: TGTGCCAGCAGCTTAGTTGCGGCCAATGAGCAGTTCTTC; CDR3: CASSLVAANEQFF
D: TRBD2; V: TRBV11-2; length: 15; size: few; J: TRBJ2-5; DNA: TGTGCCAGCAGCTTAAGGCAAGCGGGAGAGCGGGAGCAGTACTTC; CDR3: CASSLRQAGEREQYF
D: .; V: TRBV28; length: 14; size: .; J: TRBJ1-5; DNA: TGTGCCATCAACAGGGCTGTTAGCAATCAGCCCCAGCATTTT; CDR3: CAINRAVSNQPQHF
D: .; V: TRBV19; length: 15; size: few; J: TRBJ2-1; DNA: TGTGCCAGTAGTATACGTCGGGAGACTCGGGATGAGCAGTTCTTC; CDR3: CASSIRRETRDEQFF
D: .; V: TRBV7-2; length: 12; size: .; J: TRBJ2-7; DNA: TGTGCCAGCAGCTTAACTCCCTACGAGCAGTACTTC; CDR3: CASSLTPYEQYF
D: TRBD1; V: TRBV7-2; length: 16; size: once; J: TRBJ2-5; DNA: TGTGCCAGCAGCTTGGGGACAGCTAAGTACCAAGAGACCCAGTACTTC; CDR3: CASSLGTAKYQETQYF
D: TRBD1; V: TRBV28; length: 13; size: many; J: TRBJ1-5; DNA: TGTGCCAGCAGGACAGGGGGCTATGAGCCCCAGCATTTT; CDR3: CASRTGGYEPQHF
D: .; V: TRBV6-1; length: 15; size: many; J: TRBJ2-7; DNA: TGTGCCAGCAGTAAGACCGGGACGGCGACCTACGAGCAGTACTTC; CDR3: CASSKTGTATYEQYF
D: .; V: TRBV15; length: 13; size: .; J: TRBJ2-5; DNA: TGTGCCACCAGCAGGGACAGACAAGAGACCCAGTACTTC; CDR3: CATSRDRQETQYF
D: .; V: TRBV7-2; length: 18; size: .; J: TRBJ2-5; DNA: TGTGCCAGCAGCCCCAAGGATCGTGGCACCTTCACTCGAGAGACCCAGTACTTC; CDR3: CASSPKDRGTFTRETQYF
D: .; V: TRBV7-7; length: 13; size: .; J: TRBJ2-5; DNA: TGTGCTAGCAGCACCCGAACAGAAGAGACCCAGTACTTC; CDR3: CASSTRTEETQYF
D: TRBD1; V: TRBV7-8; length: 15; size: .; J: TRBJ2-3; DNA: TGTGCCAGCAGCCGACAGGGGGCCGTCACAGATACGCAGTATTTT; CDR3: CASSRQGAVTDTQYF
D: .; V: TRBV7-8; length: 15; size: .; J: TRBJ2-3; DNA: TGTGCCAGCAGCTTAGGAGACGGGGCGGCGGATACGCAGTATTTT; CDR3: CASSLGDGAADTQYF
D: .; V: TRBV7-9; length: 14; size: large; J: TRBJ1-1; DNA: TGTGCCAGCAGCTCCACAGGTGAGAACACTGAAGCTTTCTTT; CDR3: CASSSTGENTEAFF
D: .; V: TRBV6-8; length: 13; size: .; J: TRBJ2-7; DNA: TGTGCCAGCAGATTGACAAAATCCTACGAGCAGTACTTC; CDR3: CASRLTKSYEQYF
D: TRBD1; V: TRBV6-1; length: 14; size: many; J: TRBJ1-2; DNA: TGTGCCAGCAGGGGAGGGCAGGGGGAACGAGGCTACACCTTC; CDR3: CASRGGQGERGYTF
D: .; V: TRBV7-6; length: 14; size: once; J: TRBJ2-7; DNA: TGTGCCAGCATCCAAGGGGGGGTGAGTGCCGAGCAGTACTTC; CDR3: CASIQGGVSAEQYF
D: TRBD1; V: TRBV6-1; length: 14; size: many; J: TRBJ2-2; DNA: TGTGCCAGCAGTAGGCAGGGGGCCGCCGGGGAGCTGTTTTTT; CDR3: CASSRQGAAGELFF
D: .; V: TRBV6-1; length: 14; size: many; J: TRBJ1-2; DNA: TGTGCCAGCAGGAACCTGGACAGCCACTATGGCTACACCTTC; CDR3: CASRNLDSHYGYTF
D: .; V: TRBV11-3; length: 14; size: many; J: TRBJ2-7; DNA: TGTGCCAGCAGCTTCAACAGGGGGGGCTACGAGCAGTACTTC; CDR3: CASSFNRGGYEQYF
D: .; V: TRBV7-8; length: 15; size: .; J: TRBJ2-4; DNA: TGTGCCAGCAGTCAAGGCGGGACGGCAGATTCACCCCTCCACTTC; CDR3: CASSQGGTADSPLHF
D: .; V: TRBV7-2; length: 15; size: .; J: TRBJ1-2; DNA: TGTGCCAGCAGCCCTCGAGGGGGGACACAAGGTGGCTACACCTTC; CDR3: CASSPRGGTQGGYTF
D: .; V: TRBV7-6; length: 16; size: few; J: TRBJ2-3; DNA: TGTGCTAGCAGCTTACAGGGACCGCCACTCACAGATACGCAGTATTTT; CDR3: CASSLQGPPLTDTQYF
D: TRBD2; V: TRBV7-2; length: 16; size: .; J: TRBJ2-1; DNA: TGTGCCAGCAGCTTAGACGGGACTAGGAGGGCTGTTGAGCAGTTCTTC; CDR3: CASSLDGTRRAVEQFF
D: TRBD2; V: TRBV11-2; length: 18; size: many; J: TRBJ2-3; DNA: TGTGCCAGCAGCTTATTCGTGCTAGCGGGAGGGAGGTCAGATACGCAGTATTTT; CDR3: CASSLFVLAGGRSDTQYF
D: .; V: TRBV7-6; length: 11; size: .; J: TRBJ2-1; DNA: TGTGCCAGCAGCTTAGTGGACGAGCAGTTCTTC; CDR3: CASSLVDEQFF
D: TRBD2; V: TRBV7-2; length: 14; size: once; J: TRBJ2-7; DNA: TGTGCCAGCAGCTTAGCGGGAGGGCCTTACGAGCAGTACTTC; CDR3: CASSLAGGPYEQYF
D: TRBD2; V: TRBV27; length: 15; size: .; J: TRBJ2-3; DNA: TGTGCCAGCAGTTTTACTAGCGGCTTCACAGATACGCAGTATTTT; CDR3: CASSFTSGFTDTQYF
D: TRBD2; V: TRBV7-2; length: 19; size: medium-sized; J: TRBJ2-7; DNA: TGTGCCAGCATGAAATCGTGGGGGGCTAGCGGGAGGAGGTACAATGAGCAGTACTTC; CDR3: CASMKSWGASGRRYNEQYF
D: .; V: TRBV7-2; length: 14; size: many; J: TRBJ1-2; DNA: TGTGCCAGCAGCTTAGTCCGCGCTAACTATGGCTACACCTTC; CDR3: CASSLVRANYGYTF
D: TRBD2; V: TRBV3-1; length: 15; size: few; J: TRBJ2-7; DNA: TGTGCCAGCAGCCCTAATAGCGGGAGCTCCTACGAGCAGTACTTC; CDR3: CASSPNSGSSYEQYF
D: .; V: TRBV7-6; length: 15; size: few; J: TRBJ2-5; DNA: TGTGCCAGCAGAATCGCAGGGGCCGCCGGGGAGACCCAGTACTTC; CDR3: CASRIAGAAGETQYF
D: TRBD1; V: TRBV7-8; length: 16; size: few; J: TRBJ2-1; DNA: TGTGCCAGCAGCTTAGGGGTCGTCACAGGGGTGGGTGAGCAGTTCTTC; CDR3: CASSLGVVTGVGEQFF
D: TRBD2; V: TRBV27; length: 17; size: .; J: TRBJ2-3; DNA: TGTGCCAGCAGTTTATCCAGTGTAAGCGGGAGGACCGGGGAGCTGTATTTT; CDR3: CASSLSSVSGRTGELYF
D: TRBD2; V: TRBV11-2; length: 15; size: .; J: TRBJ2-1; DNA: TGTGCCAGCAGCTCGACTAGCGGGAGTTTAAATGAGCAGTTCTTC; CDR3: CASSSTSGSLNEQFF
D: .; V: TRBV7-9; length: 15; size: once; J: TRBJ2-7; DNA: TGTGCCAGCAGCTCCCGGACGGGAACCACCTACGAGCAGTACTTC; CDR3: CASSSRTGTTYEQYF
D: .; V: TRBV10-1; length: 14; size: .; J: TRBJ2-1; DNA: TGCGCCAGCAGTGAGTCGATCTCTACCAATGAGCAGTTCTTC; CDR3: CASSESISTNEQFF
D: .; V: TRBV12-3/TRBV12-4; length: 13; size: many; J: TRBJ1-3; DNA: TGTGCCAGCAAAAGGGGCTCTGGAAACACCATATATTTT; CDR3: CASKRGSGNTIYF
D: .; V: TRBV9; length: 15; size: .; J: TRBJ2-7; DNA: .; CDR3: CASSVGTGNNSPLHF
D: .; V: TRBV7-9; length: 13; size: many; J: TRBJ2-7; DNA: TGTGCCAGCAGCTTAGGAGGGACCTACGAGCAGTACTTC; CDR3: CASSLGGTYEQYF
D: .; V: TRBV7-6; length: 15; size: .; J: TRBJ1-1; DNA: TGTGCCAGCAGCTTGTTTACCGGGGCCGTAACTGAAGCTTTCTTT; CDR3: CASSLFTGAVTEAFF
D: .; V: TRBV7-2; length: 14; size: .; J: TRBJ2-5; DNA: TGTGCCAGCAGCTTATCTCGGGGAATAGAGACCCAGTACTTC; CDR3: CASSLSRGIETQYF
D: .; V: TRBV7-9; length: 22; size: medium-sized; J: TRBJ2-7; DNA: TGTGCCAGCAGCCCGTCATCTCTCTCGAGGCAACATAATATCCCTACACGAATCGAGCAGTACTTC; CDR3: CASSPSSLSRQHNIPTRIEQYF
D: TRBD2; V: TRBV11-3; length: 19; size: many; J: TRBJ2-7; DNA: TGTGCCAGCAGCTTGCAATTGGGGCTAGCGGGAGGGCCCCCCTACGAGCAGTACTTC; CDR3: CASSLQLGLAGGPPYEQYF